The 26 T cell receptor delta chains below were found in one sample sequenced in a study of gamma-delta chains in newborns, infants, children. TCRdb applied CATT to the reads for clone calling. The sample includes some 6,900 delta-chain clones, under 2.5% seen only once; the top ten take approximately 11%. The sequenced sample was blood. Receptor source: a child who was a newborn, infant or young child, either healthy, febrile or measles-vaccinated (not recorded which).

A few counts support this clone. TCRdb assigns this DNA the protein of a much larger clone, which departs from its translation at residue 6; this likely reflects a read error, and the protein shown comes from translating the DNA. The CDR3 protein is CALGERSGDKTDKLIF. CDR3 DNA: TGTGCTCTTGGGGAACGTTCGGGGGATAAAACCGATAAACTCATCTTT. The chain carries TRDV1 and TRDJ1; TRDD3 aligns across 8 bases. V trimming: 1 base; J trimming: 2 bases; junction bases outside the gene matches: 6. This CDR3 is 16 amino acids long. Per germline, CDR1 TSWWSYY and CDR2 QGS.

Notes on this clone: Possible read error: a much larger clone is one base away. This CDR3 is also generated by other DNA sequences in the sample. V usage is TRDV2 and J usage is TRDJ3, with 11 bases lining up with TRDD3. This CDR3 is built from 20 residues. CDR1 and CDR2 from the germline V gene are GEAIGNYY and EKD. CDR3 residues: CACDTVMGDTGSWDTRQMFF. The CDR3 region has the DNA TGTGCCTGTGACACCGTGATGGGGGATACGGGTTCCTGGGACACCCGCCAGATGTTTTTC.

By its share, this clone is large (0.1 to 1%). The identical CDR3 is also encoded by other nucleotide sequences in the sample. This chain uses TRDV2 with TRDJ3; TRDD3 matches at 13 bases. The CDR3 spans 20 residues. Trimming cost V 0 bases and J 0 bases; bases outside gene matches: 4. In germline, CDR1 is GEAIGNYY, CDR2 EKD. The CDR3: CACDTVLGDTSSWDTRQMFF. In DNA, the CDR3 is TGTGCCTGTGACACCGTACTGGGGGATACGAGCTCCTGGGACACCCGACAGATGTTTTTC.

Concerning this clone: The protein TCRdb gives is from a much larger clone and does not agree with this DNA's translation at residue 8, likely a read error; the protein shown here comes from the DNA. The CDR3 reads CACDPLLEDTAQLFF. CDR3 DNA: TGTGCCTGTGATCCCCTACTGGAGGATACAGCACAACTCTTCTTT. The rearrangement links TRDV2 to TRDJ2; D tentatively fits TRDD2 or TRDD3 (5 bases each). With 4 bases removed from V and 5 bases from J, the gap between germline ends came to 16 bases. CDR1 is GEAIGNYY, CDR2 EKD, per germline. CDR3 length: 15 residues.

As concerns this clone: A read error likely explains why the TCRdb protein, taken from a much larger clone, differs from this DNA's translation at residue 6; the protein shown is translated from the DNA. This rearrangement joins TRDV2 to TRDJ3, with D possibly matching TRDD3 (6 bases). CDR3 length: 15 residues. Trimming pared 0 bases from V and 6 bases from J, leaving 8 bases between. Germline loops: CDR1 GEAIGNYY, CDR2 EKD. The CDR3 is CACDTAGEDTRQMFF. The CDR3 coding sequence is TGTGCCTGTGACACCGCGGGGGAGGACACCCGACAGATGTTTTTC.

Turning to this clone: A far bigger clonotype differs at one base, so this is likely a read error. This chain uses TRDV2 with TRDJ3; D assignment may be TRDD2 or TRDD3 (5 bases each). Per germline, CDR1 GEAIGNYY and CDR2 EKD. The CDR3 is made up of 21 amino acids. Trimming took 0 bases from V and 0 from J, leaving 20 bases between them. DNA for the CDR3: TGTGCCTGTGACACCGCAGGACGCTGGGAGCCTTCCTCCTGGGACACCCGACAGATGTTTTTC. As protein: CACDTAGRWEPSSWDTRQMFF.

This clone occurred a few times. For this DNA, TCRdb reports the protein of a much larger clone, which diverges at residue 7, most likely from a read error; the protein presented here is translated directly from the DNA. The genes are TRDV2 and TRDJ3; TRDD3 agrees at 8 bases. CDR3 length equals 19 residues. Germline-derived CDR1 and CDR2 are GEAIGNYY and EKD. As DNA, the CDR3 is TGTGCCTGCGACACCGTACAGGGGGATAGCTCCTGGGACACCCGACAGATGTTTTTC. Translated, it gives CACDTVQGDSSWDTRQMFF.

In regard to this clone: The TCRdb protein comes from a much larger clone and disagrees with this DNA's translation at residue 11, likely due to a read error; the protein given here is derived from the DNA. The J gene is TRDJ3, the V gene TRDV2; 7 bases agree with TRDD3. Germline-derived CDR1 and CDR2 are GEAIGNYY and EKD. The CDR3 totals 17 residues. This CDR3 reads CACDTWGSSWNTRQMFF. Written as DNA, the CDR3 is TGTGCCTGTGACACCTGGGGGAGCTCCTGGAACACCCGACAGATGTTTTTC.

About this clone itself: This likely stems from a read error, as it lies one base from a far larger clone. Other DNA sequences within the sample encode an identical CDR3. This chain joins TRDV2 and TRDJ3, with 8 bases aligning to TRDD3. The CDR3 loop spans 19 amino acids. Germline V gives CDR1 GEAIGNYY, CDR2 EKD. Here the CDR3 reads CACDTLLGARSWDTRQMFF. The CDR3 DNA sequence: TGTGCCTGTGATACCTTACTGGGGGCTCGCTCCTGGGACACCCGACAGATGTTCTTC.

This clone was seen a handful of times. The protein recorded in TCRdb matches a much larger clone and deviates from this DNA's translation at residue 11, suggesting a read error; the protein here is obtained by translating the DNA. For the CDR3, the DNA is TGTGCCTGTGACACCACTGGGGGTGCTTGGGGCACCCGACAGATGTTTTTC. Its translation is CACDTTGGAWGTRQMFF. The chain joins TRDV2 to TRDJ3, with TRDD3 matching 8 bases. The CDR3 has 17 amino acids. The germline V gene has CDR1 GEAIGNYY and CDR2 EKD.

This clone was seen more than once but under ten times. TCRdb attributes to this sequence the protein of a much larger clone, which differs from the DNA translation at residue 13; a read error is likely, and the protein displayed is translated from the DNA. The CDR3 coding sequence is TGTGCCTGTGACACCGCTACTGGGGGATACTCCTGGGGCACCCGACAGATGTTTTTC. Translating it yields CACDTATGGYSWGTRQMFF. The chain joins TRDV2 to TRDJ3, with 12 bases identical to TRDD3. The V gene's germline CDR1 is GEAIGNYY and CDR2 EKD. This CDR3 is 19 amino acids long.

This clone has ten or more counts. A much larger clone lies a single base off, so this may be a read error. Different DNA sequences within this sample yield the same CDR3. This rearrangement joins TRDV2 to TRDJ3; 7 bases line up with TRDD3. Germline V lookup: CDR1 GEAIGNYY, CDR2 EKD. The CDR3 loop spans 20 amino acids. CDR3 loop: CACDTASLGASSWDTRQMFF. The CDR3 region has the DNA TGTGCCTGTGACACCGCGTCTCTGGGGGCGAGCTCCTGGGACACCCGCCAGATGTTTTTC.

Worth noting for this clone: A single base separates this from a much larger clone, so it may be a read error. Other DNA sequences in this specimen translate into the identical CDR3. This chain uses TRDV2 with TRDJ2; D is perhaps TRDD3 (5 bases). Germline V gene lookup returns CDR1 GEAIGNYY and CDR2 EKD. Trimming took off 1 base at V and 8 bases at J, with 13 bases between the two ends. The CDR3 sequence is 14 residues long. CDR3 nucleotide sequence: TGTGCCTGTGACACGGGGGGTAAGACGGCACAACTCTTCTTT. As protein: CACDTGGKTAQLFF.

This clone was detected a few times. Given a much more abundant clone one base away, this may be a read error. The chain joins TRDV2 to TRDJ2; TRDD3 agrees at 12 bases. The germline CDR1 and CDR2 sequences are GEAIGNYY and EKD. There are 19 residues in the CDR3. The CDR3 region is CACDPLLGDTPALTAHLFF. CDR3 in DNA: TGTGCCTGTGACCCATTACTGGGGGATACCCCCGCTTTGACAGCACACCTCTTCTTT.

Remarks on this clone: The TCRdb record carries a much larger clone's protein, which differs from this DNA's translation at residue 15; a read error is the likely cause, and the protein listed here is the DNA translation. The chain employs TRDV1 and TRDJ1, with 12 bases aligning to TRDD3. The V gene's germline CDR1 is TSWWSYY and CDR2 QGS. CDR3 length: 20 amino acids. The V and J ends lost 6 bases and 3 bases, in that order; junction bases with no gene match: 20. The CDR3 sequence: CALGNPPFTGGYPYADKLIF. The CDR3 DNA reads as TGTGCTCTTGGAAACCCCCCATTTACTGGGGGATACCCTTACGCCGATAAACTCATCTTT.

In its sample, this clone is medium-sized. This sample also contains other DNA sequences that code for the same CDR3. CDR3 in DNA: TGTGCTCTTGGGGAACTGACGATACTGGGGATTCGGAGCTCCTGGGACACCCGACAGATGTTTTTC. Protein sequence: CALGELTILGIRSSWDTRQMFF. The chain links TRDV1 to TRDJ3; 7 nucleotides agree with TRDD3. V shed 0 bases and J 0 bases; nucleotides not matched to a gene: 14. CDR3 length: 22 amino acids. CDR1 and CDR2 (germline): TSWWSYY, QGS.

Remarks on this clone: With a much larger clone just one base away, this may be a read error. Other DNA sequences within the sample encode an identical CDR3. The chain has TRDV2 and TRDJ3; 13 bases line up with TRDD3. The CDR3 spans 18 residues. Per germline, CDR1 GEAIGNYY and CDR2 EKD. The CDR3 DNA reads as TGTGCCTGCGACACTGGGGGATACGCGGATTGGGACTCCCGACAGATGTTTTTC. Its protein is CACDTGGYADWDSRQMFF.

This clone was detected only a few times. A much larger clonotype is one base distant, so this may be a read error. The same CDR3 arises from other DNA sequences in this sample as well. V and J are TRDV2 and TRDJ3; D is perhaps TRDD3 (6 bases). Trimming shortened V by 2 bases and J by 2 bases, and 15 bases separated the two germline ends. Germline assignment: CDR1 GEAIGNYY and CDR2 EKD. The CDR3 totals 18 residues. The CDR3 protein is CACDKLGALTWDTRQMFF. Written as DNA, the CDR3 is TGTGCCTGTGACAAACTGGGAGCCCTCACCTGGGACACCCGACAGATGTTTTTC.

This clone was seen a few times. One junction end does not reproduce the germline sequence, and a read error may be involved. The chain is built from TRDV1 and TRDJ1; TRDD3 is a possible D gene (10 bases). This CDR3 spans 23 amino acids. CDR1 is TSWWSYY, CDR2 QGS, per germline. CDR3 protein: CALGELPAFLPLGDRGNTDKLTF. The CDR3 DNA reads as TGTGCTCTTGGGGAACTACCTGCCTTCCTACCGCTGGGGGATAGGGGCAACACCGATAAACTCACCTTT.

The table lists this clone with a few counts. The protein TCRdb lists belongs to a much larger clone and differs from this DNA's translation at residue 10, which points to a read error; the protein shown is made from the DNA. The rearrangement links TRDV2 to TRDJ2; TRDD3 aligns across 9 bases. Germline loops: CDR1 GEAIGNYY, CDR2 EKD. This CDR3 has 15 amino acids. CDR3 in amino acids: CACDTGGYLAAQLFF. CDR3 sequence (DNA): TGTGCCTGTGACACTGGGGGATATTTGGCAGCACAACTCTTCTTT.

This clone ranks as medium-sized. The same CDR3 can be traced to other DNA sequences in this sample. This chain uses TRDV2 with TRDJ3, with 10 bases lining up with TRDD3. Losses at the gene ends were 0 bases for V and 0 bases for J; bases not matched to a gene: 7. The CDR3 spans 20 residues. Germline values: CDR1 GEAIGNYY, CDR2 EKD. The CDR3 loop is CACDTVLGDSSSWDTRQMFF. The DNA of the CDR3 is TGTGCCTGTGACACCGTACTGGGGGATTCCAGCTCCTGGGACACCCGACAGATGTTTTTC.

In this sample, this clone turned up a few times. TCRdb records a much larger clone's protein for this DNA, with a difference at residue 10 that likely arises from a read error; the protein given is the translation of the DNA. The chain is built from TRDV2 and TRDJ1, with TRDD3 matching over 7 bases. The V gene's germline CDR1 is GEAIGNYY and CDR2 EKD. The CDR3 contains 13 residues. Trimming took 2 bases from V and 11 from J; bases not matched to a gene: 10. CDR3 amino acids: CACDKAYWGDLIF. The CDR3 coding sequence is TGTGCCTGTGACAAGGCGTACTGGGGAGACCTCATCTTT.

This clone turned up a few times. The protein given by TCRdb reflects a much larger clone and differs at residue 4 from this DNA's translation, likely from a read error; the protein shown is the DNA's translation. This chain joins TRDV2 and TRDJ3; possibly TRDD3 for D (6 bases). This CDR3 comprises 18 residues. Germline-derived CDR1 and CDR2 are GEAIGNYY and EKD. V lost 5 bases and J lost 0, with 16 bases in between. CDR3 in DNA: TGTGCCTGTGGCACTCTGGGGCCAAGCTCCTGGGACACCCGACAGATGTTTTTC. This gives the protein CACGTLGPSSWDTRQMFF.

As for this clone: With a much larger clone just one base away, this may be a read error. This rearrangement joins TRDV3 to TRDJ3; the match to TRDD3 covers 10 bases. Germline V lookup: CDR1 TVYSNPD, CDR2 GDNSRS (reference sequence). This CDR3 comprises 26 residues. CDR3 residues: CAFERGARDGYWGISRSSWDTRQLFF. In DNA form, the CDR3 reads TGTGCCTTTGAGAGAGGGGCTAGGGATGGGTACTGGGGGATTTCCCGAAGCTCCTGGGACACCCGACAGCTGTTTTTC.

With respect to this clone: A far larger clone is just one base off, so this is likely a read error. Additional DNA sequences in this sample encode the identical CDR3. The chain uses TRDV2 and TRDJ3; TRDD3 matches at 10 bases. The CDR3 covers 16 residues. Germline CDR1 reads GEAIGNYY; CDR2 reads EKD. In nucleotides, the CDR3 is TGTGCCTGTGACGTACTGGGGGATTGGGACACCCGCCAGATGTTTTTC. This translates into CACDVLGDWDTRQMFF.

About this clone: The protein in TCRdb stems from a much larger clone and differs at residue 9 from this DNA's translation, likely a read error; here the protein is translated from the DNA. Other DNA sequences from this sample encode an identical CDR3 as well. The genes are TRAV29/DV5 and TRDJ1; 8 bases map to TRDD3. CDR3 length: 20 residues. Germline CDR1 reads NSMFDY; CDR2 reads ISSIKDK. Trimming at V came to 0 bases and at J to 0 bases, leaving 19 bases not matched to a gene. CDR3 in amino acids: CAASASHYCGIRMYTDKLIF. The CDR3 region has the DNA TGTGCAGCAAGCGCCAGCCATTACTGTGGGATACGCATGTACACCGATAAACTCATCTTT.